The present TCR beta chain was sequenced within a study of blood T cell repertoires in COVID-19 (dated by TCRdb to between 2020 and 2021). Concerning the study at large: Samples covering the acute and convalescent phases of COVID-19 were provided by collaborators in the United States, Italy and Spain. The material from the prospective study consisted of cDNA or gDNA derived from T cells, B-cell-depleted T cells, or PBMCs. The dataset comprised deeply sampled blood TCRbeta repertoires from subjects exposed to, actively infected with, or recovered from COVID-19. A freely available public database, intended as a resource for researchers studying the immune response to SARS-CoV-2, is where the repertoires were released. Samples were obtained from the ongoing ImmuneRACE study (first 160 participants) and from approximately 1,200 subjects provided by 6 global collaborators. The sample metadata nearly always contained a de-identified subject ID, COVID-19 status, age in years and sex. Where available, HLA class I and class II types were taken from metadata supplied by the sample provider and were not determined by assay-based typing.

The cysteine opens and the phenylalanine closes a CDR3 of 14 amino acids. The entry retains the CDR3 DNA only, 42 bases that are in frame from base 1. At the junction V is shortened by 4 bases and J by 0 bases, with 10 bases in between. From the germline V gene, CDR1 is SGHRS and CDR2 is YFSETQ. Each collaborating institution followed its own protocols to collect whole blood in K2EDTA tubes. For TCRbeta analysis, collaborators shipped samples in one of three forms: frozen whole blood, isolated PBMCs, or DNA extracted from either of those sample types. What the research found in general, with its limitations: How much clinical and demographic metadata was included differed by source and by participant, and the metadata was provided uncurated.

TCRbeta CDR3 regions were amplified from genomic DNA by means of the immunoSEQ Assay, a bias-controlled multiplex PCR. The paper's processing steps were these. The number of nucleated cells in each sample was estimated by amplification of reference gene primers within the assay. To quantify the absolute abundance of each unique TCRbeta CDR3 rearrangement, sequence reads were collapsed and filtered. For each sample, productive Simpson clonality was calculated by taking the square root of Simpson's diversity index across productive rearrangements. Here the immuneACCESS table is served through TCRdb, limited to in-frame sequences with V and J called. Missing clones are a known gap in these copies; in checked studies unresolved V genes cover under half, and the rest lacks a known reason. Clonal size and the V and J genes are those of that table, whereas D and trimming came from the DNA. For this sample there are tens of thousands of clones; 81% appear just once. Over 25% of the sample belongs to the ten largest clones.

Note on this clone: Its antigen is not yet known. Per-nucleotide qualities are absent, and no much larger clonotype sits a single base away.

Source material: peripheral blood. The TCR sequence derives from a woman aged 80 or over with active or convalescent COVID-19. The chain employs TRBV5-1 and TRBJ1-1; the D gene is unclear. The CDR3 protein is CASSLYTVNTEAFF. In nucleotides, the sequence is TGCGCCAGCAGCCTTTATACAGTGAACACTGAAGCTTTCTTT.